This T cell receptor beta chain comes out of a study of T cells in Graves' hyperthyroidism and ophthalmopathy. Study findings and constraints: Before onset, by a median of around six months, the model predicted ophthalmopathy. Blood also showed most of the thyroid clonotypes that were expanded above 0.001.

In this sample, this clonotype turned up many times. Its antigen remains unknown. There were TCR beta CDR3 regions amplified from RNA transcripts. HTBI primers were employed in a first-round RT-PCR of the TCR CDR3. A single record per CDR3 protein comes from TCRdb applying MiXCR to the multiplex PCR reads. The sample comprises 540,000 or so distinct CDR3 sequences, approximately 14% of which are singletons, and roughly 7.3% rests with the top ten. For Graves' hyperthyroidism to be stable, ophthalmopathy could not progress within 18 months. CDR3 length equals 12 residues. The V gene's germline CDR1 is DFQATT and CDR2 SNEGSKA (reference sequence). Trimming removed 4 bases from V and 4 bases from J, with 10 bases in between.

The TCR sequence derives from a woman aged 30 to 39 with Graves' hyperthyroidism. The sequencing input was blood. The genes are TRBV20-1 and TRBJ1-2, with D unclear. In DNA, the CDR3 is TGCAGTGCTACGGCTTCAGGCTATGGCTACACCTTC. Its protein product is CSATASGYGYTF.